This passage covers 30 T cell receptor beta chains from one sample sequenced in a study of blood T cell repertoires in COVID-19. Here immunoSEQ multiplex PCR was the method, and the copy in TCRdb shows in-frame clones only, minus some. The sample consists of some 150,000 clones, around 83% of them appearing once. The sequenced sample consisted of peripheral blood. All receptors come from a woman aged 50 to 65 with acute or convalescent COVID-19.

The genes are TRBV7-3 and TRBJ2-3, with 13 bases lining up with TRBD2. Germline CDR1 is SGHTA and CDR2 is FQGTGA. The CDR3 length is 15 residues. Trimming cost V 4 bases and J 6 bases; bases outside gene matches: 4. DNA of the CDR3: TGTGCCAGCAGCTCGGGACTAGCGGGGACCGATACGCAGTATTTT. Translation gives CASSSGLAGTDTQYF.

The CDR3 nucleotides read TGTGCCAGCAGCCAAGAACGGGCCGACAGAATATCCACTGAAGCTTTCTTT. Protein: CASSQERADRISTEAFF. The chain has TRBV14 and TRBJ1-1; perhaps TRBD1 as D (5 bases). Germline V gene lookup returns CDR1 SGHDN and CDR2 FVKESK. The V and J ends lost 0 bases and 4 bases respectively, with 18 bases between them. There are 17 residues in the CDR3.

V is TRBV5-1 and J is TRBJ1-1, with D unclear. This CDR3 contains 15 residues. V lost 0 bases to trimming and J lost 0 bases, with 9 bases between them. Germline loops: CDR1 SGHRS, CDR2 YFSETQ. CDR3: CASSLGGTVNTEAFF. The CDR3 DNA sequence: TGCGCCAGCAGCTTGGGTGGTACAGTGAACACTGAAGCTTTCTTT.

The J gene is TRBJ1-5, the V gene TRBV2; no definite D call. In germline, CDR1 is SNHLY, CDR2 FYNNEI. Between the trimmed V and J ends, which lost 7 bases and 4 bases, there was a span of 14 bases. The CDR3 runs to 14 residues. The CDR3 region has the DNA TGTGCCAGCACGTATTATGATGCGAATCAGCCCCAGCATTTT. It specifies CASTYYDANQPQHF.

The rearrangement links TRBV3-1 (or the pseudogene TRBV3-2) to TRBJ2-5; 12 nucleotides agree with TRBD2. The CDR3 contains 18 residues. V lost 7 bases to trimming and J lost 2 bases; unmatched junction nucleotides: 14. Germline V gene lookup returns CDR1 LGHDT and CDR2 YNNKEL (reference sequence). In nucleotides, the CDR3 is TGTGCCAGCACCCGGAGACTAGCGGGAGAGGAGGGGCAAGAGACCCAGTACTTC. As protein: CASTRRLAGEEGQETQYF.

The chain links TRBV5-4 to TRBJ2-1; the match to TRBD1 covers 9 bases. CDR3 length equals 16 residues. CDR1 and CDR2 (germline): SGHNT, YYREEE (reference sequence). V gave up 0 bases and J gave up 8 bases; unmatched junction bases: 9. The DNA for the CDR3 is TGTGCCAGCAGCTTGGACCCGGGACAGGGTATCGATGAGCAGTTCTTC. Translation gives CASSLDPGQGIDEQFF.

The chain uses TRBV9 and TRBJ2-3; a weak D match, TRBD1 (5 bases). Deletions cut 2 bases from V and 3 bases from J, with 10 bases between. Germline CDR1 reads SGDLS; CDR2 reads YYNGEE. The CDR3 consists of 14 residues. This chain's CDR3 is CASSVDRDTDTQYF. In DNA form, the CDR3 reads TGTGCCAGCAGCGTTGACAGAGATACAGATACGCAGTATTTT.

The V gene is TRBV5-1, the J gene TRBJ1-4; no clear D gene. With 4 bases removed from V and 1 base from J, the gap between germline ends came to 11 bases. Germline CDR1 is SGHRS and CDR2 is YFSETQ. The CDR3 totals 15 residues. CDR3 amino acids: CASSPQAVTNEKLFF. As DNA, the CDR3 is TGCGCCAGCAGCCCCCAGGCAGTAACTAATGAAAAACTGTTTTTT.

The rearrangement joins TRBV4-3 to TRBJ2-1; 10 bases match TRBD2. V was pared by 0 bases and J by 4 bases, with 15 bases of the junction left unmatched. Germline CDR1 reads LGHNA; CDR2 reads YSLEER. The length of the CDR3 is 20 residues. CDR3 coding DNA: TGCGCCAGCAGCCAAGATTTCAGGACTAGCGGCCCGAGAGGTTACAATGAGCAGTTCTTC. Amino acid sequence: CASSQDFRTSGPRGYNEQFF.

The genes are TRBV18 and TRBJ2-7; 7 nucleotides match TRBD1. V shed 3 bases, J shed 6 bases, and the junction held 11 bases outside the gene matches. Germline-derived CDR1 and CDR2 are KGHSH and LQKENI. This CDR3 spans 15 amino acids. DNA for the CDR3: TGTGCCAGCTCACCGGGGGACAGTTCCCTCGGCGAGCAGTACTTC. Its translation: CASSPGDSSLGEQYF. The variable domain in full, with the rest retrieved from reference TRBV18 and TRBJ2-7, is NAGVMQNPRHLVRRRGQEARLRCSPMKGHSHVYWYRQLPEEGLKFMVYLQKENIIDESGMPKERFSAEFPKEGPSILRIQQVVRGDSAAYFCASSPGDSSLGEQYFGPGTRLTVT.

The chain is built from TRBV5-6 and TRBJ1-1, with 9 bases aligning to TRBD1. The CDR3 contains 15 residues. V lost 2 bases to trimming and J lost 6 bases; unmatched junction nucleotides: 8. CDR1 is SGHDT, CDR2 YYEEEE, per germline. The CDR3 loop is CASSFPRDRVSEAFF. Written as DNA, the CDR3 is TGTGCCAGCAGCTTCCCCCGGGACAGGGTATCTGAAGCTTTCTTT.

This clone came up once. V gene TRBV5-1 combines with J gene TRBJ1-6, with D possibly TRBD1 on 5 matching bases. Per the germline V gene, CDR1 is SGHRS and CDR2 is YFSETQ. Trimming stripped 3 bases from V and 11 bases from J, with 15 bases between. CDR3 length: 14 amino acids. The CDR3 nucleotides are TGCGCCAGCAGCTCGGACATGCAATTGGCACCCCTCCACTTT. This codes for CASSSDMQLAPLHF.

V usage is TRBV5-5 and J usage is TRBJ2-3; 9 bases are a match to TRBD2. Trimming at V came to 4 bases and at J to 0 bases, leaving 9 bases not matched to a gene. Germline CDR1 reads SGHKS; CDR2 reads YYEKEE (reference sequence). The CDR3 totals 17 residues. In DNA form, the CDR3 reads TGTGCCAGCAGCAATCCTCCGGGACTAGCTAGCACAGATACGCAGTATTTT. Protein: CASSNPPGLASTDTQYF.

The gene calls are TRBV27 and TRBJ2-2; D is possibly TRBD2 (6 bases). The CDR3 is 14 amino acids. Trimming left V 3 bases short and J 4 bases short, with 9 bases between. Germline V gives CDR1 MNHEY, CDR2 SMNVEV (reference sequence). The CDR3, as DNA: TGTGCCAGCAGTTTCCCGGGAGTCACCGGGGAGCTGTTTTTT. It specifies CASSFPGVTGELFF.

V is TRBV5-1 and J is TRBJ2-7; D is perhaps TRBD1 (6 bases). The CDR3 sequence is 13 residues long. Germline loops: CDR1 SGHRS, CDR2 YFSETQ. The V end lost 4 bases, the J end lost 3 bases, and 11 bases lay between the germline ends. This chain's CDR3 is CASSRDTDYEQYF. In DNA, the CDR3 is TGCGCCAGCAGCAGGGACACCGACTACGAGCAGTACTTC. The full variable domain, in which reference TRBV5-1 and TRBJ2-7 provide the parts outside the CDR3, is KAGVTQTPRYLIKTRGQQVTLSCSPISGHRSVSWYQQTPGQGLQFLFEYFSETQRNKGNFPGRFSGRQFSNSRSEMNVSTLELGDSALYLCASSRDTDYEQYFGPGTRLTVT.

About this clone itself: One end of the junction varies from germline; a read error may be responsible. This chain connects TRBV7-2 to TRBJ1-5; 7 bases align to TRBD1. The length of the CDR3 is 13 residues. Germline values: CDR1 SGHTA, CDR2 FQGNSA. CDR3 in DNA: TGTGCCAGCAACTTAAACAGGGGACAGCCCCAGCATTTT. Translated, it gives CASNLNRGQPQHF.

The chain couples TRBV9 to TRBJ2-6, with no clear D. V lost 0 bases to trimming and J lost 1 base, with 8 bases between them. CDR1 is SGDLS and CDR2 is YYNGEE in the germline V gene. There are 16 residues in the CDR3. The CDR3 nucleotides are TGTGCCAGCAGCGTAGGTATCGGTTCTGGGGCCAACGTCCTGACTTTC. It yields the protein CASSVGIGSGANVLTF.

V is TRBV5-1 and J is TRBJ1-1; a weak D match, TRBD1 (6 bases). Trimming pared 4 bases from V and 1 base from J, leaving 14 bases between. The germline CDR1 and CDR2 sequences are SGHRS and YFSETQ. The CDR3 is 15 amino acids. DNA for the CDR3: TGCGCCAGCAGCCCAGACTGGACAGCGAACACTGAAGCTTTCTTT. It translates to CASSPDWTANTEAFF.

The chain employs TRBV10-3 and TRBJ2-3, with D maybe TRBD2 (6 bases). The CDR3 has 13 amino acids. Germline V gene data show CDR1 as ENHRY and CDR2 as SYGVKD. Trimming took 6 bases from V and 1 from J, leaving 8 bases between them. Here the CDR3 DNA reads TGTGCCATCAGGGGGGAGGGCACAGATACGCAGTATTTT. Translation gives CAIRGEGTDTQYF.

This CDR3 is CASRLADTKETQYF. DNA for the CDR3: TGTGCCAGCAGACTAGCAGATACCAAAGAGACCCAGTACTTC. The chain combines TRBV4-2 with TRBJ2-5; D might be TRBD2 (6 bases). This CDR3 region has 14 residues. The V end was cut by 6 bases, the J end by 3 bases, with 14 bases between. Germline-derived CDR1 and CDR2 are LGHNA and YNFKEQ.

V gene TRBV4-2 combines with J gene TRBJ2-7; 7 bases match TRBD2. This CDR3 contains 16 residues. J lost 6 bases, V lost 0 bases, and 11 bases had no gene match. CDR1 is LGHNA, CDR2 YNFKEQ, per germline. CDR3 nucleotide sequence: TGTGCCAGCAGCCAAGAGGGCCGGCGCGGGGGTGGCGAGCAGTACTTC. Amino acids: CASSQEGRRGGGEQYF.

This clone was counted a few times. The gene calls are TRBV7-8 and TRBJ2-3; no definite D call. CDR3 length: 13 residues. V was cut by 5 bases and J by 6 bases, with 12 bases left in between. Per the germline V gene, CDR1 is SGHVS and CDR2 is FQNEAQ. CDR3 sequence: CASSRPLGDTQYF. The CDR3, as DNA: TGTGCCAGCAGCCGTCCCCTCGGGGATACGCAGTATTTT.

This chain joins TRBV2 and TRBJ1-4; D not certain. Germline values: CDR1 SNHLY, CDR2 FYNNEI. Trimming took 6 bases from V and 4 from J, leaving 3 bases between them. This CDR3 spans 11 amino acids. The CDR3 coding sequence is TGTGCCAGCAGCCGTAATGAAAAACTGTTTTTT. It yields the protein CASSRNEKLFF.

This chain joins TRBV10-2 and TRBJ2-3; tentative D call: TRBD1 (6 bases). Looked up from germline, CDR1 is WSHSY and CDR2 is SAAADI. The CDR3 spans 16 residues. Trimming pared 3 bases from V and 2 bases from J, leaving 15 bases between. The DNA for the CDR3 is TGCGCCAGCAGTGACAATCGGGACAAATACACAGATACGCAGTATTTT. This sequence encodes CASSDNRDKYTDTQYF.

This chain uses TRBV20-1 with TRBJ2-5; D might be TRBD1 (5 bases). Germline loops: CDR1 DFQATT, CDR2 SNEGSKA (reference sequence). The CDR3 covers 11 residues. V lost 7 bases and J lost 4, with 10 bases in between. The CDR3 sequence is CSVGRAETQYF. The CDR3 DNA is TGCAGTGTCGGCAGGGCAGAGACCCAGTACTTC.

The V and J genes are TRBV11-3 and TRBJ2-3, with D possibly being TRBD1 (6 bases). The germline V and J ends were trimmed by 4 bases and 0 bases, with 23 bases remaining between them. The CDR3 is made up of 19 amino acids. Germline CDR1 is SGHNT and CDR2 is YENEEA. CDR3 sequence: CASSCQTGWVPYSTDTQYF. For the CDR3, the DNA is TGTGCCAGCAGCTGTCAAACAGGGTGGGTCCCGTATAGCACAGATACGCAGTATTTT.

The chain has TRBV2 and TRBJ2-1; tentative D call: TRBD2 (6 bases). The germline V gene encodes CDR1 SNHLY and CDR2 FYNNEI. CDR3 length equals 13 residues. The V end lost 5 bases, the J end lost 8 bases, and 13 bases lay between the germline ends. The CDR3 nucleotides are TGTGCCAGCAGTAATGGGGGGTGGGATGAGCAGTTCTTC. The encoded protein is CASSNGGWDEQFF.

The chain joins TRBV27 to TRBJ1-2; D is uncertain. The CDR3 is 15 residues long. CDR1 and CDR2 from the germline V gene are MNHEY and SMNVEV (reference sequence). Between the trimmed V and J ends, which lost 4 bases and 7 bases, there was a span of 19 bases. CDR3 residues: CASSSTGLGEVGYTF. The CDR3 bases are TGTGCCAGCAGTTCGACGGGATTGGGCGAAGTTGGCTACACCTTC.

This chain uses TRBV5-1 with TRBJ2-3; 10 bases align to TRBD2. CDR1 is SGHRS, CDR2 YFSETQ, per germline. The CDR3 is 15 residues long. With 2 bases clipped from V and 1 base from J, the junction kept 1 base outside the gene matches. The CDR3 DNA reads as TGCGCCAGCAGCTTTGGGACTAGCGGCACAGATACGCAGTATTTT. Translated, it gives CASSFGTSGTDTQYF.

This clone has a handful of counts. The rearrangement links TRBV7-2 to TRBJ2-7; 8 bases are shared with TRBD2. Trimming at V came to 5 bases and at J to 2 bases, leaving 8 bases not matched to a gene. Per germline, CDR1 SGHTA and CDR2 FQGNSA. The CDR3 extends over 15 amino acids. The CDR3 spells CASSPDLAGPYEQYF. CDR3 coding DNA: TGTGCCAGCAGCCCCGATCTAGCGGGCCCCTACGAGCAGTACTTC. Full variable domain (remainder filled in from reference TRBV7-2 and TRBJ2-7): GAGVSQSPSNKVTEKGKDVELRCDPISGHTALYWYRQSLGQGLEFLIYFQGNSAPDKSGLPSDRFSAERTGGSVSTLTIQRTQQEDSAVYLCASSPDLAGPYEQYFGPGTRLTVT.